These T cell receptor beta chains were read from a single sample in a study of blood T cell repertoires in COVID-19. The table came from immunoSEQ multiplex PCR; TCRdb's copy has only in-frame clones and leaves some out. The repertoire holds 150,000 to 200,000 clones, over 80% seen once, with about 8.3% in the top ten. The sequencing input was peripheral blood. These receptors were obtained from a woman in her seventies with COVID-19, enrolled during active disease. Both conserved end residues are part of each CDR3. The D gene is left open where the match is weak. Size values are once, few and many counts, or a class for expanded clones, and some rows have none.

V gene: TRBV19
J gene: TRBJ1-5
clone size: NA
D gene: NA
CDR3 protein: CASGTLLLSNQPQHF
CDR3 DNA: TGTGCCTCCGGGACACTTCTACTTAGCAATCAGCCCCAGCATTTT

V gene: TRBV2
J gene: TRBJ1-1
clone size: NA
D gene: NA
CDR3 protein: CASTGGATVNTEAFF
CDR3 DNA: TGTGCCAGCACGGGAGGCGCCACGGTGAACACTGAAGCTTTCTTT

V gene: TRBV28
J gene: TRBJ2-1
clone size: few
D gene: TRBD2
CDR3 protein: CASRRSGSSYNEQFF
CDR3 DNA: TGTGCCAGCAGACGAAGCGGGAGCTCCTACAATGAGCAGTTCTTC

V gene: TRBV28
J gene: TRBJ2-5
clone size: NA
D gene: NA
CDR3 protein: CASNTADQETQYF
CDR3 DNA: TGTGCCAGCAATACAGCCGACCAAGAGACCCAGTACTTC

V gene: TRBV5-4
J gene: TRBJ2-3
clone size: NA
D gene: TRBD1
CDR3 protein: CASSLGQGRADTQYF
CDR3 DNA: TGTGCCAGCAGCTTGGGACAGGGTAGGGCAGATACGCAGTATTTT

V gene: TRBV9
J gene: TRBJ2-5
clone size: NA
D gene: NA
CDR3 protein: CASSVALETTQETQYF
CDR3 DNA: TGTGCCAGCAGCGTAGCTCTCGAGACTACCCAAGAGACCCAGTACTTC

V gene: TRBV7-9
J gene: TRBJ1-1
clone size: once
D gene: NA
CDR3 protein: CASSLFGVVDTEAFF
CDR3 DNA: TGTGCCAGCAGCTTATTCGGGGTAGTTGACACTGAAGCTTTCTTT

V gene: TRBV5-1
J gene: TRBJ2-3
clone size: NA
D gene: TRBD2
CDR3 protein: CASSLEAGGVTDTQYF
CDR3 DNA: TGCGCCAGCAGCTTGGAGGCGGGAGGGGTAACAGATACGCAGTATTTT

V gene: TRBV6-2/TRBV6-3
J gene: TRBJ2-2
clone size: NA
D gene: TRBD1
CDR3 protein: CASSMGQGRAGELFF
CDR3 DNA: TGTGCCAGCAGTATGGGACAGGGAAGAGCCGGGGAGCTGTTTTTT

V gene: TRBV28
J gene: TRBJ1-2
clone size: NA
D gene: NA
CDR3 protein: CASSLTGLKFGGYTF
CDR3 DNA: TGTGCCAGCAGTTTAACAGGGTTGAAGTTCGGAGGCTACACCTTC

V gene: TRBV5-4
J gene: TRBJ2-7
clone size: NA
D gene: NA
CDR3 protein: CASSLGGVSSYEQYF
CDR3 DNA: TGTGCCAGCAGCTTGGGGGGGGTGAGCTCCTACGAGCAGTACTTC

V gene: TRBV28
J gene: TRBJ2-2
clone size: NA
D gene: NA
CDR3 protein: CASPEVSGIGELFF
CDR3 DNA: TGTGCCAGCCCAGAGGTTAGTGGAATCGGGGAGCTGTTTTTT

V gene: TRBV7-2
J gene: TRBJ2-1
clone size: NA
D gene: NA
CDR3 protein: CASSLVGIGYNEQFF
CDR3 DNA: TGTGCCAGCAGCTTAGTCGGGATAGGGTATAATGAGCAGTTCTTC

V gene: TRBV5-1
J gene: TRBJ1-1
clone size: NA
D gene: NA
CDR3 protein: CASSSEGTQAFF
CDR3 DNA: TGCGCCAGCAGCTCGGAGGGGACCCAAGCTTTCTTT

V gene: TRBV7-2
J gene: TRBJ2-7
clone size: NA
D gene: NA
CDR3 protein: CASRPGGLPYEQYF
CDR3 DNA: TGTGCCAGCAGGCCAGGGGGGCTCCCCTACGAGCAGTACTTC

V gene: TRBV9
J gene: TRBJ2-2
clone size: NA
D gene: TRBD2
CDR3 protein: CASSSLAGLGTGELFF
CDR3 DNA: TGTGCCAGCAGCTCCTTAGCGGGATTGGGAACCGGGGAGCTGTTTTTT

V gene: TRBV4-3
J gene: TRBJ2-3
clone size: NA
D gene: NA
CDR3 protein: CASSQDVPAGPSTDTQYF
CDR3 DNA: TGCGCCAGCAGCCAAGATGTCCCGGCGGGACCTAGCACAGATACGCAGTATTTT

V gene: TRBV11-3
J gene: TRBJ1-2
clone size: NA
D gene: NA
CDR3 protein: CASSLASGGGYTF
CDR3 DNA: TGTGCCAGCAGCTTAGCATCGGGGGGCGGCTACACCTTC

V gene: TRBV9
J gene: TRBJ2-2
clone size: NA
D gene: NA
CDR3 protein: CASSEGIPVTGELFF
CDR3 DNA: TGTGCCAGCAGCGAGGGGATCCCGGTAACCGGGGAGCTGTTTTTT

V gene: TRBV4-2
J gene: TRBJ2-1
clone size: NA
D gene: TRBD2
CDR3 protein: CASSQGASGRYNEQFF
CDR3 DNA: TGTGCCAGCAGCCAAGGGGCTAGCGGAAGATACAATGAGCAGTTCTTC

V gene: TRBV5-1
J gene: TRBJ2-5
clone size: NA
D gene: NA
CDR3 protein: CASSVRADAETQYF
CDR3 DNA: TGCGCCAGCAGCGTGCGGGCTGATGCGGAGACCCAGTACTTC

V gene: TRBV28
J gene: TRBJ1-3
clone size: NA
D gene: NA
CDR3 protein: CASSAGRIGNTIYF
CDR3 DNA: TGTGCCAGCAGCGCAGGCAGGATAGGAAACACCATATATTTT

V gene: TRBV28
J gene: TRBJ1-1
clone size: NA
D gene: NA
CDR3 protein: CASSLLGRAFF
CDR3 DNA: TGTGCCAGCAGTTTATTAGGGAGGGCTTTCTTT

V gene: TRBV2
J gene: TRBJ1-2
clone size: NA
D gene: NA
CDR3 protein: CASSVTGYGYTF
CDR3 DNA: TGTGCCAGCAGTGTGACAGGCTATGGCTACACCTTC

V gene: TRBV5-4
J gene: TRBJ2-7
clone size: NA
D gene: TRBD1
CDR3 protein: CASRQSRDRGRTEQYF
CDR3 DNA: TGTGCCAGCAGGCAAAGCCGGGACAGGGGGCGCACCGAGCAGTACTTC

V gene: TRBV18
J gene: TRBJ2-7
clone size: NA
D gene: TRBD2
CDR3 protein: CASSPKAGDSYEQYF
CDR3 DNA: TGTGCCAGCTCACCAAAAGCGGGAGACTCCTACGAGCAGTACTTC

V gene: TRBV7-2
J gene: TRBJ1-2
clone size: few
D gene: NA
CDR3 protein: CASSLTANYGYTF
CDR3 DNA: TGTGCCAGCAGCTTAACGGCTAACTATGGCTACACCTTC

V gene: TRBV19
J gene: TRBJ2-7
clone size: NA
D gene: NA
CDR3 protein: CASSLLRGDRWSSYEQYF
CDR3 DNA: TGTGCCAGTAGTCTCCTAAGGGGGGACAGATGGAGCTCCTACGAGCAGTACTTC

V gene: TRBV27
J gene: TRBJ2-7
clone size: NA
D gene: TRBD1
CDR3 protein: CASSSTGTVPYEQYF
CDR3 DNA: TGTGCCAGCAGTTCAACCGGGACAGTTCCCTACGAGCAGTACTTC

V gene: TRBV2
J gene: TRBJ1-2
clone size: NA
D gene: NA
CDR3 protein: CASSGPSGYGYTF
CDR3 DNA: TGTGCCAGCAGTGGACCGAGCGGCTATGGCTACACCTTC

V gene: TRBV5-1
J gene: TRBJ1-3
clone size: few
D gene: NA
CDR3 protein: CASSSGGAGNTIYF
CDR3 DNA: TGCGCCAGCAGTTCAGGAGGAGCGGGAAACACCATATATTTT

V gene: TRBV19
J gene: TRBJ2-2
clone size: NA
D gene: TRBD2
CDR3 protein: CASRYGTTNTGELFF
CDR3 DNA: TGTGCCAGTAGGTACGGGACTACTAACACCGGGGAGCTGTTTTTT

V gene: TRBV15
J gene: TRBJ2-7
clone size: few
D gene: TRBD1
CDR3 protein: CATSRHTGAVTYEQYF
CDR3 DNA: TGTGCCACCAGCAGGCACACAGGGGCGGTAACCTACGAGCAGTACTTC

V gene: TRBV19
J gene: TRBJ2-2
clone size: once
D gene: TRBD1
CDR3 protein: CASSKTGADWMSTGELFF
CDR3 DNA: TGTGCCAGTAGTAAGACAGGGGCGGACTGGATGAGCACCGGGGAGCTGTTTTTT

V gene: TRBV24-1
J gene: TRBJ1-2
clone size: NA
D gene: NA
CDR3 protein: CATSDTRATSTNYGYTF
CDR3 DNA: TGTGCCACCAGTGATACCAGGGCCACTTCGACTAACTATGGCTACACCTTC

V gene: TRBV28
J gene: TRBJ2-3
clone size: NA
D gene: TRBD1
CDR3 protein: CASRAGTGGTDTQYF
CDR3 DNA: TGTGCCAGCAGGGCTGGGACAGGGGGGACAGATACGCAGTATTTT

V gene: TRBV4-3
J gene: TRBJ2-3
clone size: NA
D gene: TRBD2
CDR3 protein: CASSARTSGSTDTQYF
CDR3 DNA: TGCGCCAGCAGCGCACGGACTAGCGGGAGTACAGATACGCAGTATTTT

V gene: TRBV28
J gene: TRBJ1-4
clone size: NA
D gene: TRBD1
CDR3 protein: CASKRGTVNEKLFF
CDR3 DNA: TGTGCCAGCAAAAGGGGGACAGTAAATGAAAAACTGTTTTTT

V gene: TRBV7-2
J gene: TRBJ1-1
clone size: NA
D gene: NA
CDR3 protein: CASSPTRSTEAFF
CDR3 DNA: TGTGCCAGCAGCCCCACGAGGAGCACTGAAGCTTTCTTT

V gene: TRBV27
J gene: TRBJ2-7
clone size: NA
D gene: TRBD1
CDR3 protein: CASSSYPGQGTYEQYF
CDR3 DNA: TGTGCCAGCAGTTCGTATCCGGGACAGGGGACCTACGAGCAGTACTTC

V gene: TRBV9
J gene: TRBJ2-7
clone size: NA
D gene: TRBD2
CDR3 protein: CASSVGLAGASMYEQYF
CDR3 DNA: TGTGCCAGCAGCGTCGGGCTAGCGGGAGCCTCGATGTACGAGCAGTACTTC

V gene: TRBV9
J gene: TRBJ2-7
clone size: NA
D gene: NA
CDR3 protein: CASSVPRATYEQYF
CDR3 DNA: TGTGCCAGCAGCGTCCCCAGGGCGACCTACGAGCAGTACTTC

V gene: TRBV2
J gene: TRBJ2-7
clone size: NA
D gene: NA
CDR3 protein: CASSGRQRSYEQYF
CDR3 DNA: TGTGCCAGCAGTGGCCGACAGCGCTCCTACGAGCAGTACTTC

V gene: TRBV29-1
J gene: TRBJ2-5
clone size: NA
D gene: TRBD1
CDR3 protein: CSVGQGIQETQYF
CDR3 DNA: TGCAGCGTGGGACAGGGGATCCAAGAGACCCAGTACTTC

V gene: TRBV19
J gene: TRBJ2-3
clone size: once
D gene: TRBD1
CDR3 protein: CASSTTGENTQYF
CDR3 DNA: TGTGCCAGTAGTACAACAGGGGAAAATACGCAGTATTTT

V gene: TRBV10-1
J gene: TRBJ2-7
clone size: NA
D gene: TRBD2
CDR3 protein: CASTHWGREASSYEQYF
CDR3 DNA: TGCGCCAGCACCCATTGGGGGCGGGAGGCCTCTAGTTACGAGCAGTACTTC

V gene: TRBV6-5
J gene: TRBJ1-2
clone size: once
D gene: NA
CDR3 protein: CASSYAPYTGNYGYTF
CDR3 DNA: TGTGCCAGCAGTTACGCACCCTATACAGGGAACTATGGCTACACCTTC

V gene: TRBV5-4
J gene: TRBJ2-3
clone size: NA
D gene: NA
CDR3 protein: CASSLGGSESTDTQYF
CDR3 DNA: TGTGCCAGCAGCTTGGGCGGCAGCGAGAGCACAGATACGCAGTATTTT

V gene: TRBV7-2
J gene: TRBJ2-7
clone size: NA
D gene: TRBD1
CDR3 protein: CASSLGRTGSYEQYF
CDR3 DNA: TGTGCCAGCAGCTTAGGTAGGACAGGCTCCTACGAGCAGTACTTC

V gene: TRBV30
J gene: TRBJ1-2
clone size: NA
D gene: TRBD1
CDR3 protein: CAWSLDRANYGYTF
CDR3 DNA: TGTGCCTGGAGTCTTGACAGGGCTAACTATGGCTACACCTTC

V gene: TRBV13
J gene: TRBJ2-1
clone size: NA
D gene: NA
CDR3 protein: CASSLAGGAGRNEQFF
CDR3 DNA: TGTGCCAGCAGCTTAGCCGGGGGTGCGGGAAGGAATGAGCAGTTCTTC

V gene: TRBV11-3
J gene: TRBJ2-4
clone size: NA
D gene: NA
CDR3 protein: CASSQYSGGLGKNIQYF
CDR3 DNA: TGTGCCAGCAGCCAATACTCAGGGGGGCTAGGCAAAAACATTCAGTACTTC

V gene: TRBV7-2
J gene: TRBJ2-7
clone size: NA
D gene: NA
CDR3 protein: CASSLGTPPYEQYF
CDR3 DNA: TGTGCCAGCAGCTTAGGGACTCCTCCCTACGAGCAGTACTTC